The 5 T cell receptor beta chains given below trace back to one sample, sequenced in a study of T cells in Graves' hyperthyroidism and ophthalmopathy. Amplification of TCR beta CDR3 regions used RNA as the template. First-round RT-PCR of the TCR CDR3 relied on the HTBI primer set. TCRdb independently ran MiXCR on the multiplex PCR reads; one entry per CDR3 protein. The repertoire holds fewer than 750,000 distinct CDR3 sequences, with around 13% as singletons. Sample: blood. Receptors originate from a woman aged 50 to 60 with Graves' ophthalmopathy.

At least ten counts were recorded for this clonotype. The chain joins TRBV6-2 or TRBV6-3 to TRBJ2-1; 8 positions agree with TRBD2. The CDR3 runs to 15 residues. V trimming: 2 bases; J trimming: 3 bases; junction bases outside the gene matches: 3. CDR1 and CDR2 (germline): MNHEY, SVGEGT. The CDR3 bases are TGTGCCAGCAGTTACGTAGCGGGAAGCTACAATGAGCAGTTCTTC. Protein product: CASSYVAGSYNEQFF.

This clonotype was counted between two and nine times. The J gene is TRBJ2-4, the V gene TRBV3-1; 8 bases agree with TRBD1. The CDR3 loop spans 19 amino acids. Germline V gene sequence: CDR1 LGHDT, CDR2 YNNKEL (reference sequence). Trimming removed 0 bases from V and 2 bases from J; junction bases left unmatched: 12. DNA of the CDR3: TGTGCCAGCAGCCAAGAGGTGGACAGGGCCCCTCATCCCAAAAACATTCAGTACTTC. This gives the protein CASSQEVDRAPHPKNIQYF.

Concerning this clonotype itself: The DNA is left out, because the CDR3 cannot be placed on it with certainty; the CDR3 is given as TCRdb lists it. J is TRBJ1-1 and V is TRBV9; the table calls TRBD1, which could not be checked here. The CDR3 length is 13 residues, termini included. Germline loops: CDR1 SGDLS, CDR2 YYNGEE. The CDR3 reads CASSVGGGTEALF.

CDR3 coding DNA: TGTGCCAGCAAAGCCGCAGCGGAGACCCAGTACTTC. Its protein product is CASKAAAETQYF. The chain is built from TRBV2 and TRBJ2-5; D not certain. From germline, CDR1 is SNHLY and CDR2 FYNNEI. Trimming took off 7 bases at V and 5 bases at J, with 11 bases between the two ends. The CDR3 has 12 residues.

This clonotype was seen ten or more times. The V gene is TRBV27, the J gene TRBJ1-2; the match to TRBD1 covers 7 bases. CDR1 MNHEY and CDR2 SMNVEV come from the germline V gene (reference sequence). The ends lost 5 bases at V and 9 bases at J; junction bases unmatched: 9. The CDR3 runs to 13 residues. The CDR3 loop reads CASSPLDRSSYTF. The DNA of the CDR3 is TGTGCCAGCAGTCCGCTGGACAGGTCAAGCTACACCTTC.